Below are 2 T cell receptor beta chains sequenced from a single sample in a study of identical twins. TCRdb called the 5' RACE reads again in MiXCR, with one record for every CDR3 protein. Of hundreds of thousands of distinct CDR3 sequences detected, 21% appear once; the ten largest clones hold roughly 4%. These records were also assigned to another study, of T cells expressing NK-cell markers.

Sequences were obtained from PBMCs. The receptor source for this set is a young woman in good health.

J is TRBJ2-1 and V is TRBV5-1; 10 positions agree with TRBD1. The trim removed 4 bases at V and 2 bases at J, leaving 3 bases unmatched. This CDR3 spans 15 amino acids. The V gene's germline CDR1 is SGHRS and CDR2 YFSETQ. CDR3 DNA: TGCGCCAGCAGCACAGGACAGGGGGCCTACAATGAGCAGTTCTTC. Residues: CASSTGQGAYNEQFF.

This clonotype was recorded a few times. This chain links TRBV5-1 with TRBJ2-4; 10 bases map to TRBD2. The CDR3 is 14 amino acids. V was clipped by 5 bases and J by 6 bases; unmatched bases: 5. The germline V gene has CDR1 SGHRS and CDR2 YFSETQ. The CDR3 DNA reads TGCGCCAGCAGACAACTAGCGGGACGAAACATTCAGTACTTC. Translation: CASRQLAGRNIQYF.